This is a list of T cell receptor beta chains from one sample in a study of control samples from healthy donors and cancer patients. Sequencing was performed with immunoSEQ multiplex PCR; in TCRdb, only in-frame clones are kept and a portion is missing. The data hold 100,000 to 150,000 clones, with around 87% observed a single time. The sample comprised blood. These receptors all stem from a man aged 55 to 69 in good health. CDR3s include the opening cysteine and the closing phenylalanine or tryptophan. A D gene is named only where the DNA matches it firmly. Only part of the rows carry a size: once, few, many, or a class if the clone is expanded.

NA,NA,TRBV2,TRBJ1-3,TGTGCCAGCAGTCCGTTTGTCCGCTCTGGAAACACCATATATTTT,CASSPFVRSGNTIYF
NA,once,TRBV7-6,TRBJ1-1,TGTGCCAGCTGCCTCGAGCCGGACACTGAAGCTTTCTTT,CASCLEPDTEAFF
NA,NA,TRBV2,TRBJ1-2,TGTGCCAGCAGTGAAGTTATCTCTAACTATGGCTACACCTTC,CASSEVISNYGYTF
NA,NA,TRBV7-2,TRBJ1-2,TGTGCCAGCGGAGACTATGAGAAGGGCTACACCTTC,CASGDYEKGYTF
TRBD1,NA,TRBV27,TRBJ1-1,TGTGCCAGCAGTCAAATACAGGGGTTTCAGAGGGCTTTCTTT,CASSQIQGFQRAFF
TRBD2,NA,TRBV5-1,TRBJ2-1,TGCGCCAGCAGCTCGTGGACTAGCGGGGCTAATGAGCAGTTCTTC,CASSSWTSGANEQFF
NA,NA,TRBV30,TRBJ2-7,TGTGCCTGGAGTGGGACTGATAAATCAGAGTACTTC,CAWSGTDKSEYF
TRBD1,NA,TRBV30,TRBJ1-2,TGTGCCTGGAGACATAGGGACAGGGTGGGCGGCTACACCTTC,CAWRHRDRVGGYTF
TRBD2,NA,TRBV7-3,TRBJ2-3,TGTGCCAGCAGCTTACTCGCTAGCGGGGGTCCCGGAACAGATACGCAGTATTTT,CASSLLASGGPGTDTQYF
NA,NA,TRBV5-1,TRBJ1-1,TGCGCCAGCAGCTTCCAGAGGGAGAACACTGAAGCTTTCTTT,CASSFQRENTEAFF
NA,NA,TRBV28,TRBJ2-2,TGTGCCAGCATCCTCAGGGAGACCGGGGAGCTGTTTTTT,CASILRETGELFF
NA,NA,TRBV18,TRBJ2-7,TGTGCCAGCTCACCAGAGTATCAGGGGATCCCCTACGAGCAGTACTTC,CASSPEYQGIPYEQYF
NA,NA,TRBV7-8,TRBJ1-6,TGTGCCAGCAGCTTGGGCCTCAACAATTCACCCCTCCACTTT,CASSLGLNNSPLHF
NA,NA,TRBV6-2/TRBV6-3,TRBJ2-1,TGTGCCAGCAGTTACTTTTACCCTAGCGTTGGTGAGCAGTTCTTC,CASSYFYPSVGEQFF
NA,NA,TRBV5-1,TRBJ2-3,TGCGCCAGCAGCGAAGACGTTTCGGGGTCGGATACGCAGTATTTT,CASSEDVSGSDTQYF
NA,NA,TRBV7-2,TRBJ2-7,TGTGCCAGCAGCCGCCTCGGGGGTCGGTCAAGAAACGAGCAGTACTTC,CASSRLGGRSRNEQYF
TRBD1,few,TRBV11-2,TRBJ1-4,TGTGCCAGCACCGTAGGACAGGGGACTAGGAAACTGTTTTTT,CASTVGQGTRKLFF
NA,NA,TRBV6-5,TRBJ1-6,TGTGCCAGCAGTTACGGGGGAAGCTCCTATAATTCACCCCTCCACTTT,CASSYGGSSYNSPLHF
TRBD1,NA,TRBV6-6,TRBJ2-7,TGTGCCAGCAGTTACGGAGCACAGGGGCCTACCTACGAGCAGTACTTC,CASSYGAQGPTYEQYF
NA,NA,TRBV5-5,TRBJ1-2,TGTGCCAGCAGCTTGGATACAGGACAGTGGTACGGCTACACCTTC,CASSLDTGQWYGYTF
TRBD1,NA,TRBV6-5,TRBJ1-5,TGTGCCAGCAGGATCCAGGGGGCGGGTCAGCCCCAGCATTTT,CASRIQGAGQPQHF
NA,NA,TRBV5-6,TRBJ2-3,TGTGCCAGCAGCTTGTATGGATCTAGCACAGATACGCAGTATTTT,CASSLYGSSTDTQYF
NA,NA,TRBV5-1,TRBJ1-1,TGCGCCAGCAGCTTGTCAGGGAGAGTCACTGAAGCTTTCTTT,CASSLSGRVTEAFF
NA,NA,TRBV12-2,TRBJ2-1,TGTGCAAGTCGCTCCCAGACAGGGCCCCCTGTTTGCTCCTACAATGAGCAGTTCTTC,CASRSQTGPPVCSYNEQFF
TRBD2,NA,TRBV7-2,TRBJ2-3,TGTGCCAGCAGTGTAGCGGGGACTAGCACAGATACGCAGTATTTT,CASSVAGTSTDTQYF
TRBD2,NA,TRBV6-1,TRBJ2-3,TGTGCCAGCAGTGGGGAAACTAGCGGGGGCCCCGATACGCAGTATTTT,CASSGETSGGPDTQYF
NA,NA,TRBV27,TRBJ2-3,TGTGCCAGCAGTAGAGGGGGGGTAGTCAGCACAGATACGCAGTATTTT,CASSRGGVVSTDTQYF
NA,NA,TRBV5-5,TRBJ2-7,TGTGCCAGCAGCTTGCACCCGCCGGCAGGGTACTCCTACGAGCAGTACTTC,CASSLHPPAGYSYEQYF
NA,NA,TRBV19,TRBJ2-7,TGTGCCAGTAGTCCTGCAGGTTCCTTAGCATACGAGCAGTACTTC,CASSPAGSLAYEQYF
NA,NA,TRBV7-2,TRBJ2-4,TGTGCCAGCAGCTTAGGCTACCAGGACACCGGAATTCAGTACTTC,CASSLGYQDTGIQYF
NA,NA,TRBV6-1,TRBJ2-3,TGTGCCAGCAGTGAAACGGTCTTGATACCCACAGATACGCAGTATTTT,CASSETVLIPTDTQYF